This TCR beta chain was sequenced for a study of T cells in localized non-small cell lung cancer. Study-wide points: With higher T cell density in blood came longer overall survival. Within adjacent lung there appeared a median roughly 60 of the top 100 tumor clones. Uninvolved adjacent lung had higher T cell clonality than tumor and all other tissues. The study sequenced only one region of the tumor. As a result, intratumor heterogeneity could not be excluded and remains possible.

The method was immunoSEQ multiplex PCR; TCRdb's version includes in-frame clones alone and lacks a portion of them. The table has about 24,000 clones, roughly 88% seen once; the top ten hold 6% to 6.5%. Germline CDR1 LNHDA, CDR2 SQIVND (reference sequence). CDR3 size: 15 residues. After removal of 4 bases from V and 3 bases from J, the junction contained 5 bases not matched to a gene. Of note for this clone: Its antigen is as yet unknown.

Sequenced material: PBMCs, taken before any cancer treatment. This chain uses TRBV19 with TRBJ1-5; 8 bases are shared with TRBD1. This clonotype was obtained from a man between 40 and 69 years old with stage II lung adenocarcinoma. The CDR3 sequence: CASSNGQGLNQPQHF. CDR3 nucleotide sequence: TGTGCCAGTAGTAATGGACAGGGCCTCAATCAGCCCCAGCATTTT.